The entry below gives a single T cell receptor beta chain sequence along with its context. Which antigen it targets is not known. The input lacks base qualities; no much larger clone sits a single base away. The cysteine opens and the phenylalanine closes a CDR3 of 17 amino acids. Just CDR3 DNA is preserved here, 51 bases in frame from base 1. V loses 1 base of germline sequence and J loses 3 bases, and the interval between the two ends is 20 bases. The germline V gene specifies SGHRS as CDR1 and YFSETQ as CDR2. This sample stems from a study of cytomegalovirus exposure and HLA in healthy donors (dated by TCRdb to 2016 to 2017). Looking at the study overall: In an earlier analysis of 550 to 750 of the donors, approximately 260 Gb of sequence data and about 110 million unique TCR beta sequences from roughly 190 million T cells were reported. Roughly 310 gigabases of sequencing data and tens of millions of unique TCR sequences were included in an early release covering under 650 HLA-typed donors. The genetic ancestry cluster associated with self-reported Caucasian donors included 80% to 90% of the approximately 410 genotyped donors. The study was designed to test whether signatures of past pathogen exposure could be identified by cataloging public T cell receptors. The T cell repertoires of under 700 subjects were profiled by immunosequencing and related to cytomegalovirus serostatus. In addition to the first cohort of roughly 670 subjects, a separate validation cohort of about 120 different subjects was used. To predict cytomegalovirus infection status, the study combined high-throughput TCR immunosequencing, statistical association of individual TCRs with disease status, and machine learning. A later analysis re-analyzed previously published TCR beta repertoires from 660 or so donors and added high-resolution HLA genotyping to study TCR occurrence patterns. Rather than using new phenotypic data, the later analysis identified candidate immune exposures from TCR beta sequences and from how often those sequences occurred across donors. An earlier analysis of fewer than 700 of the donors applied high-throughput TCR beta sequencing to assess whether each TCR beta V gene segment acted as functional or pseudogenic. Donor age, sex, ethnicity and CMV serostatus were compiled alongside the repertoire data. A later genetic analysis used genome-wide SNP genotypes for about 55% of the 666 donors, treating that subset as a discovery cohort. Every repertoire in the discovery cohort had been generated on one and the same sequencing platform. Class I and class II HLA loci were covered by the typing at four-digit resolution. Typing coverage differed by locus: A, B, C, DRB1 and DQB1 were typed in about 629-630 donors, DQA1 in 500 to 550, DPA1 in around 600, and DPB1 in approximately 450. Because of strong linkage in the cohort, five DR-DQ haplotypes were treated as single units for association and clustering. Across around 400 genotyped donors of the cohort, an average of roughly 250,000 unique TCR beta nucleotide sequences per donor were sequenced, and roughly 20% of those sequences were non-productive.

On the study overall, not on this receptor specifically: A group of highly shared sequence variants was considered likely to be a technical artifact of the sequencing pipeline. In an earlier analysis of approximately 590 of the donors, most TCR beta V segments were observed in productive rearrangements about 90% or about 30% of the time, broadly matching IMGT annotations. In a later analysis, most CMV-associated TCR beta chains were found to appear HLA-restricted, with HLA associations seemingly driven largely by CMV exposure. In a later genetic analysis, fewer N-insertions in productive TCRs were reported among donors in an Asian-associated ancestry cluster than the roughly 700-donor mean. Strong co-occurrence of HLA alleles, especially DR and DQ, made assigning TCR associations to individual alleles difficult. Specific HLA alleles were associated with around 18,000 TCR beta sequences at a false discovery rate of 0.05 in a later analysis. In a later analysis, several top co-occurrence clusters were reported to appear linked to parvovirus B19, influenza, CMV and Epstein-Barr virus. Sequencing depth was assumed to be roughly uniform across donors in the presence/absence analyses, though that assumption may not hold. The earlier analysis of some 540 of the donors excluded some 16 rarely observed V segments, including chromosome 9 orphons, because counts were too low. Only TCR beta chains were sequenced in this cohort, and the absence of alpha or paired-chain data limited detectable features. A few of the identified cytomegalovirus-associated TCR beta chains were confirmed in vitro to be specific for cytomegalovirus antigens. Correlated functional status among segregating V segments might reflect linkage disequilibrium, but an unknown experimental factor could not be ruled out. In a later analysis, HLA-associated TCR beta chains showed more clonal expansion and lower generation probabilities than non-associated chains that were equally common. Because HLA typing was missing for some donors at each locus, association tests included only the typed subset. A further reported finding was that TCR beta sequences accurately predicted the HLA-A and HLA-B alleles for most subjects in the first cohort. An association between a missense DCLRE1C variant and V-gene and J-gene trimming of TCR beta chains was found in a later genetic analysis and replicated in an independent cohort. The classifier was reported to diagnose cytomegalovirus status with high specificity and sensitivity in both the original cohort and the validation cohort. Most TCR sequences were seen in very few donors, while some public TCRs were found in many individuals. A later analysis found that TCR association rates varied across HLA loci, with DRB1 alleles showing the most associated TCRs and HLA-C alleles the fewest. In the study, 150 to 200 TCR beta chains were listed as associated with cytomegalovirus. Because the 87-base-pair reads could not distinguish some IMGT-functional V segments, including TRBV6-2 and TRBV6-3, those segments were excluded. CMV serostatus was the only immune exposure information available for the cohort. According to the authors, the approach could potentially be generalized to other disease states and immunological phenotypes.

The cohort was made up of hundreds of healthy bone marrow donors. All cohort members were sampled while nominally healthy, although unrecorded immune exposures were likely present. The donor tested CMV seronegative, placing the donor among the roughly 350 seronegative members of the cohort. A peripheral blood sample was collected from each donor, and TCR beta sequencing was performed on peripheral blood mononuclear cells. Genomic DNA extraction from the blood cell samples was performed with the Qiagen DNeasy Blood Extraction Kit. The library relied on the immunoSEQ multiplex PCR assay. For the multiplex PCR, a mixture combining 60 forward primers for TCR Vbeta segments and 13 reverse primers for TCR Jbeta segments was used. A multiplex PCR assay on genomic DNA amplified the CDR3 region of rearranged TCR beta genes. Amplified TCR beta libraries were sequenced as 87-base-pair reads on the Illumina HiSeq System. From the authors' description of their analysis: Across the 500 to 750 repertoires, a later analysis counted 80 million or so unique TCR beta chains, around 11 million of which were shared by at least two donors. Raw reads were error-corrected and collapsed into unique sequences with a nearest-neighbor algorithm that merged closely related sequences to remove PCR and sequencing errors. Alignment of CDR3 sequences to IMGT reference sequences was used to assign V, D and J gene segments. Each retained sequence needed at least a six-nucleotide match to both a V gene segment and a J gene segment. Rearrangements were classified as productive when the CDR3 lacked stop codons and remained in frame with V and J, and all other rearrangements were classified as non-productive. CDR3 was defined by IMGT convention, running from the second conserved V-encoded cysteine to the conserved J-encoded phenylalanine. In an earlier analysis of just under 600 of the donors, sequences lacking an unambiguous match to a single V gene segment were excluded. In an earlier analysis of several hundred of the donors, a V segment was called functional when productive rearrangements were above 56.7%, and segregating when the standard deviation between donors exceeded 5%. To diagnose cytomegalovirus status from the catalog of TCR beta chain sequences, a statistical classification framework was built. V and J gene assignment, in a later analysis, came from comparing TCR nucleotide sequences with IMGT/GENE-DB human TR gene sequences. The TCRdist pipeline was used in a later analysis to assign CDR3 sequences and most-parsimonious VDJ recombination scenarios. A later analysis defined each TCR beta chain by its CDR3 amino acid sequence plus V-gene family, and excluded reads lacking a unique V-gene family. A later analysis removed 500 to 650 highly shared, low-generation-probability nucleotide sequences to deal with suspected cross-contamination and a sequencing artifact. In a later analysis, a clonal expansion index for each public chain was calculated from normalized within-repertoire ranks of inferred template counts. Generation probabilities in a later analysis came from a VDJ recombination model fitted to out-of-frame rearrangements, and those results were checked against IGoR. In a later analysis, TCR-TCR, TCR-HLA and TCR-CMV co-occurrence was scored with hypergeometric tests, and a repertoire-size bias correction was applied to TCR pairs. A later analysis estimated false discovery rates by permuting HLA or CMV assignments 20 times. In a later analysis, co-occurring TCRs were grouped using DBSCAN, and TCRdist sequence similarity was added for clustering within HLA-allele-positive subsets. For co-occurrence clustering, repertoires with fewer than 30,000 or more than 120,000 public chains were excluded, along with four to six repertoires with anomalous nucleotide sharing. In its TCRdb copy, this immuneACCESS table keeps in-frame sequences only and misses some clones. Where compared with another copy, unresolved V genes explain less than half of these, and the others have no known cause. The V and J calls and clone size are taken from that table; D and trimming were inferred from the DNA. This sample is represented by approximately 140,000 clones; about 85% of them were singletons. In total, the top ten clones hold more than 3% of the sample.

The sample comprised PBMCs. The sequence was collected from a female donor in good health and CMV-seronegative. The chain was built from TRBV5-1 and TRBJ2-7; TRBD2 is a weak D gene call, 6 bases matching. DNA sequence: TGCGCCAGCAGCTTGTCCTCGGTGGGCCAGGGAGGCTACGAGCAGTACTTC. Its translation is CASSLSSVGQGGYEQYF.